The 8 T cell receptor beta chains presented below share a single source sample, sequenced in a study of blood T cells in healthy people across ages. The use of a sample-barcoded 5' primer and a J-beta primer mix characterized a second PCR of roughly 7 to 11 cycles. TCRdb re-derived calls from the 5' RACE reads in MiXCR, one entry per CDR3 protein. The table shows over 1,500,000 distinct CDR3 sequences, with just under 50% occurring only once. Sequenced material: blood. These receptors all come from a woman aged 40 to 49 in good health.

The V gene is TRBV4-3, the J gene TRBJ1-2, with 7 bases identical to TRBD1. There are 17 residues in the CDR3. V lost 0 bases, J lost 4 bases, and 11 bases stayed unmatched. Germline CDR1 LGHNA, CDR2 YSLEER. In nucleotides, the CDR3 is TGCGCCAGCAGCCAAGAAGGCGGAGGGACAGCCGGCTATGGCTACACCTTC. It encodes CASSQEGGGTAGYGYTF.

The V gene is TRBV7-2, the J gene TRBJ2-5, with D perhaps TRBD2 (6 bases). Germline V lookup: CDR1 SGHTA, CDR2 FQGNSA. The CDR3 sequence is 16 residues long. Deletions cut 3 bases from V and 4 bases from J, with 18 bases between. CDR3 nucleotide sequence: TGTGCCAGCAGCTTTGGAGGGGCGGGGAAATTAGAGACCCAGTACTTC. Protein: CASSFGGAGKLETQYF.

This clonotype has only one observation. One junction end disagrees with the germline gene, perhaps due to a read error. The rearrangement joins TRBV6-6 to TRBJ2-5; 12 bases are a match to TRBD2. The CDR3 covers 17 residues. CDR1 and CDR2 (germline): MNHNY, SVGAGI (reference sequence). The CDR3 nucleotides are TGTGCCAGCAGTTATCCGACTAGCGGGGGTACTCAAGGGACCCAGTACTTC. It yields the protein CASSYPTSGGTQGTQYF.

The chain uses TRBV28 and TRBJ2-5, with D perhaps assigned TRBD1 or TRBD2 (6 bases each). V lost 3 bases and J lost 6, with 11 bases in between. The CDR3 length is 13 residues. CDR1 is MDHEN, CDR2 SYDVKM, per germline. Written as DNA, the CDR3 is TGTGCCAGCAGTTTTGGGGGGCGGAAGACCCAGTACTTC. Translated: CASSFGGRKTQYF.

This clonotype was observed a single time. V gene TRBV24-1 combines with J gene TRBJ1-1, with D hard to call. Trimming stripped 7 bases from V and 3 bases from J, with 20 bases between. CDR1 and CDR2 (germline): KGHDR, SFDVKD. The CDR3 extends over 16 amino acids. CDR3 coding DNA: TGTGCCACCAGGTTTAGCAAGCCCGGCGGAGACACTGAAGCTTTCTTT. Residues: CATRFSKPGGDTEAFF.

The chain combines TRBV29-1 with TRBJ2-7; possible D gene TRBD2, 6 bases. This CDR3 is 14 amino acids long. Deletions cut 4 bases from V and 3 bases from J, with 16 bases between. In germline, CDR1 is SQVTM, CDR2 ANQGSEA. CDR3 DNA sequence: TGCAGCGTTGTGGGGGGACTCCCTCTCTACGAGCAGTACTTC. Protein sequence: CSVVGGLPLYEQYF.

This clonotype was counted only a few times. This rearrangement joins TRBV12-3 or TRBV12-4 to TRBJ2-5, with unresolved D. This CDR3 is built from 15 residues. The V gene lost 3 bases and the J gene lost 5 bases, with 16 bases spanning the gap. CDR3 in DNA: TGTGCCAGCAGTTTCCCGACCGCCGGCGTTGAGACCCAGTACTTC. It specifies CASSFPTAGVETQYF.

This chain connects TRBV6-1 to TRBJ1-1; D is unresolved. Trimming left V 2 bases short and J 4 bases short, with 11 bases between. Germline lookup yields CDR1 MNHNS and CDR2 SASEGT. This CDR3 is built from 14 residues. CDR3 bases: TGTGCCAGCAGTGAACAACCCTTGTCCACTGAAGCTTTCTTT. Translating gives CASSEQPLSTEAFF.